These T cell receptor beta chains were read from a single sample in a study of radiotherapy plus CTLA-4 blockade in lung cancer. Assay: immunoSEQ multiplex PCR; the TCRdb copy retains only in-frame clones and omits some. This repertoire shows about 48,000 clones, around four fifths found once; its top ten account for 2.5% to 3.5%. The specimen was peripheral blood, collected from a patient treated with radiotherapy plus ipilimumab. These receptors were collected from a human donor with non-small cell lung cancer who had stable disease on radiotherapy plus ipilimumab. Each CDR3 is given with its conserved first and last residue.

v_call cdr3_aa
TRBV28 CASRRGINYGYTF
TRBV5-8 CASSLLYPAGAPTDTQYF
TRBV14 CASSQEAGGFSYNEQFF
TRBV10-1 CASSENSPGELFF
TRBV4-3 CASSPRQSPGELFF
TRBV6-5 CASRSGTIYTGELFF
TRBV6-5 CASKGTGAGNTIYF
TRBV7-2 CASSLGGYGEQFF
TRBV7-3 CASSPWLLAGNTGELFF
TRBV27 CASSLTGPTGELFF
TRBV9 CASSPRTGAEQFF
TRBV10-3 CAIGEGMGQPQHF
TRBV18 CASSGGQEVRSYEQYF
TRBV6-6 CASSYSVTRSLEQYF
TRBV7-2 CASSPRQGGEQYF
TRBV10-3 CAISEASGRAKQYF
TRBV6-5 CASSYTRDAEAFF
TRBV15 CATSRAGTDTQYF
TRBV6-6 CASSSQGVNGYTF
TRBV7-2 CASSLGQNTEAFF
TRBV19 CASRVDRGRPDTQYF
TRBV5-1 CASSSLEAGGNTEAFF
TRBV9 CASSVSGVGELFF
TRBV6-4 CASSDEGGRGNEQFF
TRBV27 CASQRGRHNEQFF
TRBV28 CASTTSGIYNEQFF
TRBV29-1 CSVEKTGGGFYEQYF
TRBV5-1 CASGGGRTNTGELFF
TRBV19 CASLDTGGAHGYTF
TRBV19 CASSINRGEQFF
TRBV28 CASSFRLRSGNTIYF
TRBV7-2 CASSLSAAGTRLRETQYF
TRBV5-1 CASTQSGSYEQYF
TRBV10-2 CASSESIRGARKGRTEAFF
TRBV5-1 CASSPGLSSHPKTGELFF
TRBV7-9 CASSLVTGGSYNEQFF
TRBV9 CASSFSGYPSDTQYF
TRBV11-2 CASSLGVGILYEQYF
TRBV5-4 CASSLEGLADTQYF
TRBV18 CASSPLAEIGISNTEAFF
TRBV19 CASSIRGPTEAFF
TRBV4-3 CASSGGAGSLFSGANVLTF
TRBV15 CATSRDLGSTDTQYF
TRBV4-1 CASSQDITGRYGYTF
TRBV30 CAWGRGNTEAFF
TRBV27 CASSLSPPGAGDTEAFF
TRBV27 CASTSLAGGFVGEQFF